This note documents a single TCR beta chain sequence. Its antigen is unidentified. This table comes from immunoSEQ multiplex PCR, and its TCRdb copy is limited to in-frame clones, with some not included. The sample lists about 100,000 clones, more than 85% occurring once. Germline CDR1 MGHRA, CDR2 YSYEKL. Trimming took 0 bases from V and 6 from J; bases not matched to a gene: 15. This CDR3 region has 19 residues. The sample belongs to a study of graft-versus-host responses after intestinal transplantation. Study observations and caveats: Peak levels of circulating GvH clones tracked with early post-transplant HvG declines. Investigators detected GvH clones in recipient marrow, with some emerging earlier in ileum or blood.

The material was unstimulated CD4+ T cells sorted from spleen or lymph node cells, obtained before transplant. The TCR was taken from a human donor who was the organ donor for an intestinal transplant. This chain connects TRBV4-1 to TRBJ1-4, with 8 nucleotides matching TRBD1. The CDR3 nucleotides read TGCGCCAGCAGCCAAGATCGGGCAGGGGGCGATTATTTGGATGAAAAACTGTTTTTT. This encodes CASSQDRAGGDYLDEKLFF.